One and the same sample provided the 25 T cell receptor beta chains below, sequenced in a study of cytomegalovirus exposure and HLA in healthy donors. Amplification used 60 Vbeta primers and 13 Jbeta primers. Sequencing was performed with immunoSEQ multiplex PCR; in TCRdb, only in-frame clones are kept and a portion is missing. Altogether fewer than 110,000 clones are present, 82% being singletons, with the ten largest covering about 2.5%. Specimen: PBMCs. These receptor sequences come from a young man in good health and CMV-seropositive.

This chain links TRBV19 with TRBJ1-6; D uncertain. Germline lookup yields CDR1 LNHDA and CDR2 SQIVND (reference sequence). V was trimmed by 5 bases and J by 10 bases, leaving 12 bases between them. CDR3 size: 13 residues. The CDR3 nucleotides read TGTGCCAGTAGTGCCAATATCAGGTCACCCCTCCACTTT. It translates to CASSANIRSPLHF. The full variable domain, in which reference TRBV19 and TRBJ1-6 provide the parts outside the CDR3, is DGGITQSPKYLFRKEGQNVTLSCEQNLNHDAMYWYRQDPGQGLRLIYYSQIVNDFQKGDIAEGYSVSREKKESFPLTVTSAQKNPTAFYLCASSANIRSPLHFGNGTRLTVT.

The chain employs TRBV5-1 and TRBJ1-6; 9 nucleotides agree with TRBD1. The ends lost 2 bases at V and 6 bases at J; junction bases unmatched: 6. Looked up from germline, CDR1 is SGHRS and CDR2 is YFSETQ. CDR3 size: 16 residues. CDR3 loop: CASSLAQGATNSPLHF. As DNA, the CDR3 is TGCGCCAGCAGCTTAGCACAGGGGGCTACTAATTCACCCCTCCACTTT.

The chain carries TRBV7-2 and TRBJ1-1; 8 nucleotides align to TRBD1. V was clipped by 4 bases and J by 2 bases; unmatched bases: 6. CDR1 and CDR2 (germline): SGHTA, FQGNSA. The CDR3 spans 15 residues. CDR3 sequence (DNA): TGTGCCAGCAGCTACTTGGACAGGGTAAACACTGAAGCTTTCTTT. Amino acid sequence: CASSYLDRVNTEAFF.

CDR3 DNA: TGTGCCAGCAGAGGGCCACACACTGAAGCTTTCTTT. This codes for CASRGPHTEAFF. The rearrangement links TRBV19 to TRBJ1-1; no reliable D call. This CDR3 is built from 12 residues. V shed 9 bases and J shed 3 bases, with 11 bases lying between them. Germline V gene sequence: CDR1 LNHDA, CDR2 SQIVND (reference sequence).

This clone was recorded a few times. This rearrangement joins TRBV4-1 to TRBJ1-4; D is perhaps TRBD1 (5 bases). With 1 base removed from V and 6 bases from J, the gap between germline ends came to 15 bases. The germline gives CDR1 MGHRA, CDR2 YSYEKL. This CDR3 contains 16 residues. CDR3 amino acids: CASSQGTDRGDEKLFF. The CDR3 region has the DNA TGCGCCAGCAGCCAAGGAACAGATCGGGGGGATGAAAAACTGTTTTTT.

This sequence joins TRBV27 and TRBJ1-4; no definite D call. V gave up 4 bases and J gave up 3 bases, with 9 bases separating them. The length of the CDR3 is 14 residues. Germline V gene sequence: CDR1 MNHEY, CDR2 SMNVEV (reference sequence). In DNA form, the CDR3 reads TGTGCCAGCAGTTCAAACGGTGCTAATGAAAAACTGTTTTTT. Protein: CASSSNGANEKLFF.

Written as DNA, the CDR3 is TGTGCCAGCAGCGCCGCGGGACAGGTCGGTGGCTACACCTTC. Translated: CASSAAGQVGGYTF. The V gene is TRBV2, the J gene TRBJ1-2, with 8 bases matching TRBD1. CDR3 size: 14 residues. J gave up 7 bases and V 6 bases, and 10 bases lay outside the gene matches. The germline CDR1 and CDR2 sequences are SNHLY and FYNNEI.

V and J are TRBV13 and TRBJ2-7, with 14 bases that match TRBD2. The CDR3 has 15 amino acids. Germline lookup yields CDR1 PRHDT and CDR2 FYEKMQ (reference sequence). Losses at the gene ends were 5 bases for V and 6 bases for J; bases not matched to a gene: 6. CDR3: CASSGGTSGGPEQYF. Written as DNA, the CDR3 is TGTGCCAGCAGCGGAGGGACTAGCGGGGGTCCCGAGCAGTACTTC. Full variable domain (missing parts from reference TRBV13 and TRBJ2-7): AAGVIQSPRHLIKEKRETATLKCYPIPRHDTVYWYQQGPGQDPQFLISFYEKMQSDKGSIPDRFSAQQFSDYHSELNMSSLELGDSALYFCASSGGTSGGPEQYFGPGTRLTVT.

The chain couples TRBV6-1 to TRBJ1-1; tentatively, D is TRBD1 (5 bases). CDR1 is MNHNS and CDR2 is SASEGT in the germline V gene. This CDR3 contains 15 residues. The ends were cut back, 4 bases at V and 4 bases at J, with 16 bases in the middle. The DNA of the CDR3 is TGTGCCAGCAGTGGACGCCGGGGGAGTGGCACTGAAGCTTTCTTT. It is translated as CASSGRRGSGTEAFF.

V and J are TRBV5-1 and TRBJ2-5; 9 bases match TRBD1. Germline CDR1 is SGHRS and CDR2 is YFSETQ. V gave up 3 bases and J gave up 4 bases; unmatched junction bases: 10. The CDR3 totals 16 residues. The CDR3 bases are TGCGCCAGCAGCTACCGGACAGGGGAGGATGGAGAGACCCAGTACTTC. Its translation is CASSYRTGEDGETQYF.

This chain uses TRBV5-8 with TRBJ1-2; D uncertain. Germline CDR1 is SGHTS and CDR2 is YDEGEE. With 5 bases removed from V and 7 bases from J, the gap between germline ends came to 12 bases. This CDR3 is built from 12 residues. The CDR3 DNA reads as TGTGCCAGCAGAACTAGAGAGGGTGGCTACACCTTC. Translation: CASRTREGGYTF.

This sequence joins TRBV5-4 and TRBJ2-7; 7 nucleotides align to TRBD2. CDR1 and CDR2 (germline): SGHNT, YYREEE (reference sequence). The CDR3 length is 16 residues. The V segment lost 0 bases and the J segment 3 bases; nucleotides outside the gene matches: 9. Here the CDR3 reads CASSLATGLGVYEQYF. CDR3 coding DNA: TGTGCCAGCAGCTTGGCCACAGGACTAGGGGTCTACGAGCAGTACTTC.

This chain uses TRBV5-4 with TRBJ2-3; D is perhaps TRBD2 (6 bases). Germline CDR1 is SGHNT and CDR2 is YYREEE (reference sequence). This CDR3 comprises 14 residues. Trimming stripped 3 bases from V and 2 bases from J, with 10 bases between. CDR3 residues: CASSWDSYTDTQYF. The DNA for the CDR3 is TGTGCCAGCAGCTGGGACTCCTACACAGATACGCAGTATTTT.

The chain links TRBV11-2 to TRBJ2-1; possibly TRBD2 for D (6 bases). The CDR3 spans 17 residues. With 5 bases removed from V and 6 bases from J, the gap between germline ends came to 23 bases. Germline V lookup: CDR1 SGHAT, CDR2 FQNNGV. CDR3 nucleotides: TGTGCCAGCAGCACCCCGAGGTACCGACTAGTGCGCAATGAGCAGTTCTTC. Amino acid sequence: CASSTPRYRLVRNEQFF.

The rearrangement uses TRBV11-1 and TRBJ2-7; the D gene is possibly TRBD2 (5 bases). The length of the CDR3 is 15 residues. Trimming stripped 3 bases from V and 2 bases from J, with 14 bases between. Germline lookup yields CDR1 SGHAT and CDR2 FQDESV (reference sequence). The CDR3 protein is CASSFGSRNAYEQYF. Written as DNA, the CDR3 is TGTGCCAGCAGCTTTGGGAGCAGGAACGCCTACGAGCAGTACTTC.

CDR3 region: CARKTATNEKLFF. The CDR3 nucleotides read TGTGCCAGAAAGACAGCAACTAATGAAAAACTGTTTTTT. This chain connects TRBV2 to TRBJ1-4; a weak D match, TRBD1 (5 bases). Germline V gives CDR1 SNHLY, CDR2 FYNNEI. CDR3 size: 13 residues. V lost 9 bases, J lost 0 bases, and 8 bases lay in between.

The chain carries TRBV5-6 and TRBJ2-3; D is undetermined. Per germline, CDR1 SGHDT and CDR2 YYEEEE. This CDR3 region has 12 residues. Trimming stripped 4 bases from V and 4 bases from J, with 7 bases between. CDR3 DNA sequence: TGTGCCAGCAGCCCCTCGGCAGATACGCAGTATTTT. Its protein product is CASSPSADTQYF.

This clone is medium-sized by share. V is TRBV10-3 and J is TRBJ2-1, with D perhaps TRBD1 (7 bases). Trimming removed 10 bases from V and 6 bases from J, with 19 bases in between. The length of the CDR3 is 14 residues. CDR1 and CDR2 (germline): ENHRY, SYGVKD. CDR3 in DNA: TGTGCCACCGTCCCGGCAGGGGGGACCAATGAGCAGTTCTTC. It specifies CATVPAGGTNEQFF.

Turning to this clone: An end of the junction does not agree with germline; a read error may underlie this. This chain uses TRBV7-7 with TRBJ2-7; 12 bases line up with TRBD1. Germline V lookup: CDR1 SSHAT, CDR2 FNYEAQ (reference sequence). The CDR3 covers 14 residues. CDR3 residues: CASSTGQGAYEQYF. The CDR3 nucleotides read TGTGCTAGCAGCACGGGACAGGGGGCGTACGAGCAGTACTTC.

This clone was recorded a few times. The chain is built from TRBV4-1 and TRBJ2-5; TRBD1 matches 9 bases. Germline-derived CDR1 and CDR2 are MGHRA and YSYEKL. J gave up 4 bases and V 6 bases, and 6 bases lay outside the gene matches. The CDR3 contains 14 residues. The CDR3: CASSRTGEGETQYF. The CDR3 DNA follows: TGCGCCAGCAGTAGGACAGGGGAAGGAGAGACCCAGTACTTC.

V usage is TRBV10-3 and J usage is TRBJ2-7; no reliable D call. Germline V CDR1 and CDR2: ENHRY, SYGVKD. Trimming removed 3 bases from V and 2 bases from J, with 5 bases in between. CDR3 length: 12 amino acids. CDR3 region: CAISDQTYEQYF. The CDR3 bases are TGTGCCATCAGTGATCAGACCTACGAGCAGTACTTC.

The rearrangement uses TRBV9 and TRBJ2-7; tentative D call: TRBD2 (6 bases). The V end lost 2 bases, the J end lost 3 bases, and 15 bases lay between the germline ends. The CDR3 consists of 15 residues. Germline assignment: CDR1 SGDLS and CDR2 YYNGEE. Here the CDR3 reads CASSVGAATSYEQYF. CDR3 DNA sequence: TGTGCCAGCAGCGTGGGAGCGGCGACTAGCTACGAGCAGTACTTC. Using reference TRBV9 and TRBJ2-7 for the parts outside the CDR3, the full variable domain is DSGVTQTPKHLITATGQRVTLRCSPRSGDLSVYWYQQSLDQGLQFLIQYYNGEERAKGNILERFSAQQFPDLHSELNLSSLELGDSALYFCASSVGAATSYEQYFGPGTRLTVT.

This chain's CDR3 is CASSPGTGGAEAFF. The CDR3 DNA reads as TGTGCCAGCAGCCCTGGGACAGGGGGCGCTGAAGCTTTCTTT. V gene TRBV5-4 combines with J gene TRBJ1-1; 12 bases line up with TRBD1. Germline assignment: CDR1 SGHNT and CDR2 YYREEE (reference sequence). The CDR3 consists of 14 residues. The ends lost 4 bases at V and 6 bases at J; junction bases unmatched: 4. The complete variable domain, with remaining parts taken from reference TRBV5-4 and TRBJ1-1, reads ETGVTQSPTHLIKTRGQQVTLRCSSQSGHNTVSWYQQALGQGPQFIFQYYREEENGRGNFPPRFSGLQFPNYSSELNVNALELDDSALYLCASSPGTGGAEAFFGQGTRLTVV.

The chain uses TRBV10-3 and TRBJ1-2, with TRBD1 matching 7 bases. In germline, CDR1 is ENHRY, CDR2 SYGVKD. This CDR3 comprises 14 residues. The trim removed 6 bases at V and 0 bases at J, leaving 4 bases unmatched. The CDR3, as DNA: TGTGCCATCAGGAGGGACAGCCCTAACTATGGCTACACCTTC. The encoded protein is CAIRRDSPNYGYTF.

CDR3 nucleotides: TGTGCCACCAGCAGAGATACGGCGGGGACTACTGGTGGCTACACCTTC. This encodes CATSRDTAGTTGGYTF. The chain recombines TRBV15 with TRBJ1-2; possibly TRBD1 for D (5 bases). Trimming shortened V by 0 bases and J by 7 bases, and 18 bases separated the two germline ends. Looked up from germline, CDR1 is LNHNV and CDR2 is YYDKDF (reference sequence). This CDR3 comprises 16 residues.